This T cell receptor (beta chain) emerged from a study of cytomegalovirus exposure and HLA in healthy donors. Study-wide findings and caveats: Association of a missense DCLRE1C variant with TCR beta V- and J-gene trimming was reported in a later analysis. The dataset shows that most TCR sequences were rare, while some public TCRs occurred in many donors. Fewer N-insertions than the approximately 680-donor mean were reportedly shown by an Asian-associated ancestry cluster in a later analysis. The availability of immune exposure information extended only to CMV serostatus.

Primers included in the PCR were 60 Vbeta and 13 Jbeta primers. Data came from immunoSEQ multiplex PCR; TCRdb stores just in-frame clones and leaves some out. This table holds more than 50,000 clones. As regards this clone: The antigen is not known.

Trimming took off 0 bases at V and 1 base at J, with 11 bases between the two ends. The CDR3 has 17 amino acids. Germline V gene sequence: CDR1 SGHRS, CDR2 YFSETQ. Sequencing was carried out using PBMCs. The chain carries TRBV5-1 and TRBJ2-6, with D hard to call. The receptor comes from a woman between 40 and 55 years old in good health and CMV-seronegative. CDR3 residues: CASSLGFYLSGANVLTF. CDR3 DNA sequence: TGCGCCAGCAGCTTGGGATTCTACCTTTCTGGGGCCAACGTCCTGACTTTC.